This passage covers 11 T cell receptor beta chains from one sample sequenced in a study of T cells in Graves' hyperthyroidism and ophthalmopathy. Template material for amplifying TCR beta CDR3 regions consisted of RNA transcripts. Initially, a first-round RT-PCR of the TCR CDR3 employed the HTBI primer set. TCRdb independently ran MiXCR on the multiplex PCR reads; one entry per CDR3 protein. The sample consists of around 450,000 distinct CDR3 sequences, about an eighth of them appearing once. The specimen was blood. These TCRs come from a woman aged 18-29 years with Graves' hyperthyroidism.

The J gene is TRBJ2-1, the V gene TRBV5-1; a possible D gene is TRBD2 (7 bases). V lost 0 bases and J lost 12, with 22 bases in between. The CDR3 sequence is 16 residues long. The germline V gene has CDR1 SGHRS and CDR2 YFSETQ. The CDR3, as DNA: TGCGCCAGCAGCTTGGAGGGGGTGGCGGGAGCCCGGAGGCAGTTCTTC. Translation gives CASSLEGVAGARRQFF. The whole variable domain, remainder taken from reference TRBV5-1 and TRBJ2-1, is KAGVTQTPRYLIKTRGQQVTLSCSPISGHRSVSWYQQTPGQGLQFLFEYFSETQRNKGNFPGRFSGRQFSNSRSEMNVSTLELGDSALYLCASSLEGVAGARRQFFGPGTRLTVL.

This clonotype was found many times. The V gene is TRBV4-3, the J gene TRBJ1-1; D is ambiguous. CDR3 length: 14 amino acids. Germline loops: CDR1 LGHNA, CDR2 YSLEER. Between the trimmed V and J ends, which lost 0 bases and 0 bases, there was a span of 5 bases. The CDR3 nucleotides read TGCGCCAGCAGCCAAGACCGTTTGAACACTGAAGCTTTCTTT. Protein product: CASSQDRLNTEAFF.

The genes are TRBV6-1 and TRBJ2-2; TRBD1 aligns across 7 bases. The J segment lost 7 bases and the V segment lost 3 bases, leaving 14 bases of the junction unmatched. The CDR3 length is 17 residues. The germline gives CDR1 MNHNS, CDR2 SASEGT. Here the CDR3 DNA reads TGTGCCAGCAGTGATCCCACGGGAAGGGGGCTTATCGGGGAGCTGTTTTTT. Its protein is CASSDPTGRGLIGELFF.

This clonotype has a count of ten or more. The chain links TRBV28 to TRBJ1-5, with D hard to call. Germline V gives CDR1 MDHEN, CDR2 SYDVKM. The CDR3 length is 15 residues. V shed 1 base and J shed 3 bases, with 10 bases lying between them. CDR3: CASSLSRRVNQPQHF. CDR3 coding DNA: TGTGCCAGCAGTTTATCTCGAAGGGTCAATCAGCCCCAGCATTTT.

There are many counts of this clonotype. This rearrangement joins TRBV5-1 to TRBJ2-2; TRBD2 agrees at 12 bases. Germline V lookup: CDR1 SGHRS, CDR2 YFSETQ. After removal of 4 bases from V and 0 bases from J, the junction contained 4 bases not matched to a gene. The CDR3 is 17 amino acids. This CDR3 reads CASSTGLAGTNTGELFF. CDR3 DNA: TGCGCCAGCAGCACGGGACTAGCGGGTACGAACACCGGGGAGCTGTTTTTT.

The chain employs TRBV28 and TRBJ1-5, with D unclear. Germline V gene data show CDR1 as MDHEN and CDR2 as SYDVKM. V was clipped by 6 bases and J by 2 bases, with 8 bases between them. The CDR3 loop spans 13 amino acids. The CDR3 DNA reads TGTGCCAGCAGAAACGAGGGCAATCAGCCCCAGCATTTT. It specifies CASRNEGNQPQHF.

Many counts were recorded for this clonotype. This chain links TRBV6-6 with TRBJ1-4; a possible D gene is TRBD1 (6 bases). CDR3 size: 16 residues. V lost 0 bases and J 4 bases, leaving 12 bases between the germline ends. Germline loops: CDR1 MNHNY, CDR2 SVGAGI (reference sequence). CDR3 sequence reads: CASSYSRGGVNEKLFF. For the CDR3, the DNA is TGTGCCAGCAGTTACTCCAGGGGCGGAGTTAATGAAAAACTGTTTTTT.

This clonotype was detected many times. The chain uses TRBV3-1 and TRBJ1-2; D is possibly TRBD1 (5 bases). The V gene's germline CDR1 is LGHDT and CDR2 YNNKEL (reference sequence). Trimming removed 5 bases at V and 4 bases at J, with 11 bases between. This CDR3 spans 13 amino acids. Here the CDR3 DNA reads TGTGCCAGCAGCGCCCAGGGACCCTATGGCTACACCTTC. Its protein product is CASSAQGPYGYTF. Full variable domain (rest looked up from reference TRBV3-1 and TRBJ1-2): DTAVSQTPKYLVTQMGNDKSIKCEQNLGHDTMYWYKQDSKKFLKIMFSYNNKELIINETVPNRFSPKSPDKAHLNLHINSLELGDSAVYFCASSAQGPYGYTFGSGTRLTVV.

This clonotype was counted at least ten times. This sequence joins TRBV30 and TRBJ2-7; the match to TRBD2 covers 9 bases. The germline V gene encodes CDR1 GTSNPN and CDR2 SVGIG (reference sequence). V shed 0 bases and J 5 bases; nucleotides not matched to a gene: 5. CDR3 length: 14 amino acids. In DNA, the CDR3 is TGTGCCTGGAGTGTACGGGCTAGCGGGAACGAGCAGTACTTC. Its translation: CAWSVRASGNEQYF.

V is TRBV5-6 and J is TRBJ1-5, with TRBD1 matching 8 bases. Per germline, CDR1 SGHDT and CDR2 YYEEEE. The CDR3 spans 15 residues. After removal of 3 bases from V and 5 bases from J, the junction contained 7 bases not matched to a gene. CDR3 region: CASSSGQGPHQPQHF. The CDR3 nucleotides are TGTGCCAGCAGCTCCGGACAGGGACCACATCAGCCCCAGCATTTT.

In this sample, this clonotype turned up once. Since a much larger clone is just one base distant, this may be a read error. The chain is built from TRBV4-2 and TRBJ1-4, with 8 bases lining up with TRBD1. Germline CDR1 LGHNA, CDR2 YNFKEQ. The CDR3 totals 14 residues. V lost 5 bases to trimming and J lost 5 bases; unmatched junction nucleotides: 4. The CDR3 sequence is CASSRTGLNEKLFF. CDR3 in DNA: TGTGCCAGCAGCAGGACAGGGCTGAATGAAAAACTGTTTTTT.